This paragraph reports one T cell receptor beta chain. What antigen it recognizes has not been identified. No much larger clone exists at a distance of one base, and base qualities are not known. Other DNA sequences in this sample translate to the same CDR3. Library preparation employed the immunoSEQ multiplex PCR assay. For most patients, genomic DNA was isolated with the Qiagen DNeasy Blood and Tissue Kit and sent frozen to Adaptive Biotechnologies for TCR sequencing. High-throughput TCR-beta CDR3 sequencing of genomic DNA from most patients was performed by Adaptive Biotechnologies. The authors' pipeline ran thus. TCR sequencing data for over 15 patients were retrieved from Adaptive's ImmunoSEQ software; a few other patients were processed with MiXCR and VDJtools. CD4 versus CD8 sorting errors were corrected by removing sequences found in both subsets at a frequency ratio below 5:1. CDR3 nucleotide sequences shared by donor and recipient were removed because the origin of these sequences could not be assigned. Alloreactive clones required at least 2-fold expansion over unstimulated cells and minimum CFSE-low frequency of 0.002% (template counts) or 0.001% (read counts). Clones were considered mappable if detected in sequenced pre-transplant spleen, lymph node, or MLR CFSE-low populations of the donor or recipient. The cumulative frequency of alloreactive clones was calculated as a percentage of all sequences, weighted by copy number. TCRdb took this table from immuneACCESS and kept in-frame rearrangements with V and J called. Such tables lack part of the clones; where checked against another copy, unresolved V genes explain under half of the gap, and the rest is unexplained. V and J calls and clone size are those listed in that table; D and trimming were worked out from the DNA. The sample profile shows 86,000 or so clones; 75% to 95% of them were found once. The ten largest clones take up 5.5% to 7% of the sample.

The data stem from a study of graft-versus-host responses after intestinal transplantation (dated by TCRdb to about 2021). Some background on the complete study: Multivisceral, liver-intestinal, or isolated intestinal transplants were received by the recipients. Graft-versus-host and host-versus-graft alloreactive T cell clones were tracked in the graft, circulation and bone marrow after intestinal transplantation using bulk TCR-beta CDR3 sequencing. Every recipient was given anti-thymocyte globulin induction, followed by around three years of maintenance tacrolimus and steroids. Donor T cell macrochimerism was defined as a peak of at least 4% donor T cells among recipient peripheral blood mononuclear cells. Alloreactive clones were identified by sequencing pre-transplant mixed lymphocyte reaction products and comparing these products with unstimulated pre-transplant donor and recipient T cells. Instead of going to the commercial service, samples from a few later patients were sequenced in-house on an Illumina MiSeq and processed with MiXCR. Of the 20 to 25 intestinal transplant recipients enrolled in the cohort, one of whom was a retransplant, a few patients without pretransplant specimens were excluded. What the study reported, not specific to this receptor: The relatively low number and heterogeneity of intestinal transplant patients limited the conclusions. In patients with donor T cell macrochimerism, the allografts had high GvH to HvG T cell clonal ratios. Early after transplant, peak levels of circulating GvH clones were found to be associated with declines in HvG clones. GvH clones were detected in recipient bone marrow, and some of these GvH clones were observed earlier in ileal mucosa or blood, consistent with an intestinal mucosal origin.

The time point label of this sample denotes: cells obtained before transplantation from donor or recipient. CD3+CD4+ and CD3+CD8+ populations were FACS-sorted from unstimulated pre-transplant donor and recipient cells taken from spleen or lymph nodes. V loses 4 bases at its end and J loses 8 bases; junction bases beyond the gene matches: 7. Its CDR3 holds 14 amino acids, cysteine through phenylalanine. Of all the DNA, just the CDR3 is kept, 42 bases in frame from base 1. The germline V gene sets CDR1 to SGHRS and CDR2 to YFSETQ. Recombination linked TRBV5-1 to TRBJ2-4; 9 of the junction bases match TRBD1. This TCR was sampled from a human donor who received an intestinal transplant. The starting material was unstimulated CD8+ T cells sorted from spleen or lymph node cells, obtained before intestinal transplant. The CDR3 sequence is CASSEGTGRDIQYF. At the DNA level, the sequence is TGCGCCAGCAGCGAGGGGACAGGGAGGGACATTCAGTACTTC.